This T cell receptor (beta chain) was recorded in a study of cytomegalovirus exposure and HLA in healthy donors. Study details: Both the 120 or so validation repertoires and the roughly 700 first-cohort repertoires used the same platform, as reported by a later analysis. Study observations and caveats: Accounts indicate the classifier identified cytomegalovirus status with strong specificity and sensitivity.

This CDR3 has 13 residues. Trimming stripped 3 bases from V and 4 bases from J, with 9 bases between. Germline-derived CDR1 and CDR2 are LNHDA and SQIVND (reference sequence). TCRdb's table, derived via immunoSEQ multiplex PCR, lists solely in-frame clones and lacks some. Among roughly 150,000 clones listed, roughly 86% were seen once. Comment on this clone: Its antigen is undetermined.

The chain uses TRBV19 and TRBJ1-1, with D uncertain. This clonotype originated in a man younger than 30 in good health and CMV-seropositive. The sample comprised PBMCs. CDR3 protein: CASSIKASTEAFF. DNA of the CDR3: TGTGCCAGTAGTATCAAAGCCTCCACTGAAGCTTTCTTT.